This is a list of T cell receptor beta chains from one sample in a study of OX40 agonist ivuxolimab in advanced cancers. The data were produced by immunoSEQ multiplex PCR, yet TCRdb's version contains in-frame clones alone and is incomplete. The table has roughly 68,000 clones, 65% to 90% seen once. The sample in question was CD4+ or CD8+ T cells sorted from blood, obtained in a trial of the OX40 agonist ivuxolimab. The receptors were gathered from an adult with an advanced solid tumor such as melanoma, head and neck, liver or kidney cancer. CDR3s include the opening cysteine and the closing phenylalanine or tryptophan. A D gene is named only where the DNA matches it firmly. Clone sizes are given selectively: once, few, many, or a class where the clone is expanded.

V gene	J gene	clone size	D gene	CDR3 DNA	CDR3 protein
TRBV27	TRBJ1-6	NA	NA	TGTGCCAGCAGTTTATACAGGCGTTCGGGTAATTCACCCCTCCACTTT	CASSLYRRSGNSPLHF
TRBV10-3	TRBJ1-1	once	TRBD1	TGTGCCATCAGTGAGTCGATTTTTGTGGGACAGGGAAACACTGAAGCTTTCTTT	CAISESIFVGQGNTEAFF
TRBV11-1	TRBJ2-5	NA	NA	TGTGCCAGCAGCTTAGGGATAGAGACCCAGTACTTC	CASSLGIETQYF
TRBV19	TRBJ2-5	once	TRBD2	TGTGCCAGTAGTGTGGGACTAGCCCTGGGGGAGACCCAGTACTTC	CASSVGLALGETQYF
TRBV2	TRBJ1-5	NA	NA	TGTGCCAGCAGTGTGGGGGCAGTTAGCAATCAGCCCCAGCATTTT	CASSVGAVSNQPQHF
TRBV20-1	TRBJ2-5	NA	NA	TGCAGTGGAGCGCACCAAGAGACCCAGTACTTC	CSGAHQETQYF
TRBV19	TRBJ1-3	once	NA	TGTGCCAGTAGTAGGACAGCGGTCGGAAACACCATATATTTT	CASSRTAVGNTIYF
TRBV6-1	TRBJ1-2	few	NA	TGTGCCAGCAGTGAAAATTCCCTCGTCACAGGGAGCGGCTACACCTTC	CASSENSLVTGSGYTF
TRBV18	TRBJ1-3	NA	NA	TGTGCCAGCTCACGGATCCCGGGGACCCTGACCATATATTTT	CASSRIPGTLTIYF
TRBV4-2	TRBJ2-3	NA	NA	TGTGCCAGCAGCCCTGCGGCCGCTAGCACAGATACGCAGTATTTT	CASSPAAASTDTQYF
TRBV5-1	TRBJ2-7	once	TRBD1	TGCGCCAGCAGCCCGACAGGGGCGACAACCTCCTACGAGCAGTACTTC	CASSPTGATTSYEQYF
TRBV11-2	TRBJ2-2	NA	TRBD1	TGTGCCAGCACCGTCGGGACAGGGAACACCGGGGAGCTGTTTTTT	CASTVGTGNTGELFF
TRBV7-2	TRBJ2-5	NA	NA	TGTGCCAGCAGCCTAAGTTACAGTCCGGGGACCCAATACTTC	CASSLSYSPGTQYF
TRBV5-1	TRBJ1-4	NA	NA	TGCGCCAGCAGCCTGGACTGGGGCCGATCTAATGAAAAACTGTTTTTT	CASSLDWGRSNEKLFF
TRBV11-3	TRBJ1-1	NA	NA	TGTGCCAGCAGCTTAGGAGCGAACACTGAAGCTTTCTTT	CASSLGANTEAFF
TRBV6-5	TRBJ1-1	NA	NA	TGTGCCATCACAGTCTCACAGGGGAACACTGAAGCTTTCTTT	CAITVSQGNTEAFF
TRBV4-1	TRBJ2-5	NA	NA	TGCGCCTCGGCGGGTGGGGAGACCCAGTACTTC	CASAGGETQYF
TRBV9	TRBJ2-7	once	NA	TGTGCCAGCAGCACCCGGGAGTACCTTCGGGAGCAGTACTTC	CASSTREYLREQYF
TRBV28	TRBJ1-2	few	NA	TGTGCCAGCAGTTGGGGGCAGAAAGTCTACACCTTC	CASSWGQKVYTF
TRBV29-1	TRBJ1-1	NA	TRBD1	TGCAGCGTTGAAGATCTTACAGGGGGAACGGCAGAAGCTTTCTTT	CSVEDLTGGTAEAFF
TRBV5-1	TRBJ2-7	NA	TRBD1	TGCGCCAGCAGATGGGACAGGGGATCCTACGAGCAGTACTTC	CASRWDRGSYEQYF
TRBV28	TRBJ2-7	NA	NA	TGTGCCAGCAGTTTTCTTGGACAGTCCACCTACGAGCAGTACTTC	CASSFLGQSTYEQYF
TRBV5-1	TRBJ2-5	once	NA	TGCGCCAGCAGCTTGGGGTCAAACCAAGAGACCCAGTACTTC	CASSLGSNQETQYF
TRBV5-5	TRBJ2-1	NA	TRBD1	TGTGCCAGCAGCTTGGTGGCAGGGACAGGGGCCTACAATGAGCAGTTCTTC	CASSLVAGTGAYNEQFF